This T cell receptor beta chain was identified during a study of blood T cell repertoires in COVID-19. Turning to the study itself: The United States, Italy and Spain supplied acute and convalescent COVID-19 samples. In each case, the material was cDNA or gDNA derived from T cells, B-cell-depleted T cells, or PBMCs.

As processed by the authors: How many nucleated cells were present was estimated from reference gene primer amplification. Libraries were prepared by immunoSEQ multiplex PCR; TCRdb keeps only in-frame clonotypes and omits some of them. D and trimming were read from the DNA, whereas the V and J calls and clone size are those reported in that table. The sample shows roughly 86,000 clones, around four fifths of them seen only once. Sequencing input: peripheral blood. The receptor's source is a man aged 45 to 65 with acute or convalescent COVID-19.

The CDR3 is CASSQIMTQGAGTEAFF. The CDR3 DNA reads as TGCGCCAGCAGCCAAATAATGACCCAGGGGGCGGGGACTGAAGCTTTCTTT. V and J are TRBV4-1 and TRBJ1-1; 8 bases align to TRBD1. CDR3 size: 17 residues. V was clipped by 2 bases and J by 5 bases; unmatched bases: 13. Germline CDR1 and CDR2: MGHRA and YSYEKL.